This entry describes one TCR beta chain. Antigen: not known. This sample is drawn from a study of shared clonotypes between healthy human individuals. About the study: The donors, two women and a few men, were aged 18 to 49.

In replicate PCRs of sorted subsets, approximately 190 ng DNA, approximately 30,000 T cell genomes, was used. Only in-frame clones appear in the TCRdb table, and some are missing; sequencing was by immunoSEQ multiplex PCR. The sample yields 800,000 to 950,000 clones, about 96% seen once. Naive CD8 cells comprised CD45RO-negative, CCR7-positively selected cells, excluding terminally differentiated effector memory CD45RA+ cells. Findings of the study overall: Memory subsets generally showed lower estimated richness than naive subsets.

V gave up 6 bases and J gave up 0 bases, with 10 bases separating them. The CDR3 extends over 13 amino acids. CDR1 is SQVTM, CDR2 ANQGSEA, per germline. The TCR comes from a man aged 30 to 39 in good health. The V call is TRBV29-1, the J call TRBJ2-3; the D gene could be TRBD1 or TRBD2 (5 bases each). Sample: naive CD8+ T cells sorted from blood. The CDR3 is CSVCEGSTDTQYF. The CDR3 DNA follows: TGCAGCGTGTGTGAGGGGAGCACAGATACGCAGTATTTT.